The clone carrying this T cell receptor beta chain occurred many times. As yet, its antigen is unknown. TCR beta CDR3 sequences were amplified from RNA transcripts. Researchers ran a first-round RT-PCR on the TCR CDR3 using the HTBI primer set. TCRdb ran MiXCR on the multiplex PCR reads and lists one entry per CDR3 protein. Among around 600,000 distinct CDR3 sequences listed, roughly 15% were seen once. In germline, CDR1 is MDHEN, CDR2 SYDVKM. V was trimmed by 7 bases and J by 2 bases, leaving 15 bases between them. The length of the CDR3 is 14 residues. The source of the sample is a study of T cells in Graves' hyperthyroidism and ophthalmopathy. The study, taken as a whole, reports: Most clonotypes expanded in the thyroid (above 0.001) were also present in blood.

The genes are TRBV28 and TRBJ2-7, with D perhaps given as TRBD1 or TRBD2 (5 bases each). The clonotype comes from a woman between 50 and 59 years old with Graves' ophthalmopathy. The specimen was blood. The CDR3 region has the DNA TGTGCCAGCATCAAACTCCCGGGACCCTACGAGCAGTACTTC. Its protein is CASIKLPGPYEQYF.